One and the same sample provided the 12 T cell receptor beta chains below, sequenced in a study of human T cells and chemical hapten exposure. From the RACE reads, TCRdb called clonotypes with MiXCR, one entry per CDR3 protein. This table has some 74,000 distinct CDR3 sequences, less than 15% appearing once. The time point denotes: pre-sensitization, week 0. Documented treatment: therapeutic diphenylcyclopropenone sensitization with weekly scalp DPC. The input for sequencing was whole blood, taken in connection with sensitization to the hapten diphenylcyclopropenone (DPC). Receptor source: a woman between 45 and 60 years old with alopecia areata. Some clones in this sample may be carry-over from other donors' samples.

Regarding this clonotype: Since the CDR3 does not end with the conserved phenylalanine or tryptophan, this likely comes from a read error. This rearrangement joins TRBV7-2 to TRBJ2-1; 9 bases map to TRBD2. V was pared by 4 bases and J by 0 bases, with 13 bases of the junction left unmatched. The CDR3 consists of 19 residues. CDR1 and CDR2 from the germline V gene are SGHTA and FQGNSA. CDR3 sequence reads: CASSSPRGSSGSSYNEQFL. For the CDR3, the DNA is TGTGCCAGCAGCTCCCCCCGCGGTAGTAGCGGGAGCTCCTACAATGAGCAGTTCCTC.

This clonotype has just a few counts. The chain combines TRBV10-1 with TRBJ1-5; maybe TRBD1 (6 bases). V lost 0 bases and J lost 5, with 11 bases in between. Germline V CDR1 and CDR2: WNHNN, SYGVQD (reference sequence). This CDR3 is built from 15 residues. In DNA form, the CDR3 reads TGCGCCAGCAGTGAGTCTCCACAGGGACATCAGCCCCAGCATTTT. Its protein is CASSESPQGHQPQHF.

This clonotype was counted a single time. The J gene is TRBJ2-6, the V gene TRBV6-5, with D uncertain. V was trimmed by 0 bases and J by 4 bases, leaving 10 bases between them. The CDR3 covers 16 residues. Germline-derived CDR1 and CDR2 are MNHEY and SVGAGI. CDR3 residues: CASSYSAVAGANVLTF. As DNA, the CDR3 is TGTGCCAGCAGTTACTCTGCAGTTGCAGGGGCCAACGTCCTGACTTTC.

This clonotype has more than one count but fewer than ten. V is TRBV6-6 and J is TRBJ2-7; no clear D. This CDR3 is 13 amino acids long. V lost 6 bases and J lost 2, with 11 bases in between. The germline gives CDR1 MNHNY, CDR2 SVGAGI (reference sequence). The DNA for the CDR3 is TGTGCCAGCAGCCCCCGAATCCCCTACGAGCAGTACTTC. Its translation: CASSPRIPYEQYF.

The chain joins TRBV11-2 to TRBJ2-3; 10 nucleotides align to TRBD2. Germline V gives CDR1 SGHAT, CDR2 FQNNGV. This CDR3 region has 16 residues. The trim removed 5 bases at V and 3 bases at J, leaving 8 bases unmatched. CDR3 amino acids: CASSRVPSGRTDTQYF. In DNA form, the CDR3 reads TGTGCCAGCAGCCGGGTACCTAGCGGGAGAACAGATACGCAGTATTTT.

This chain connects TRBV4-1 to TRBJ2-4, with 8 bases lining up with TRBD1. Trimming took 0 bases from V and 4 from J; bases not matched to a gene: 11. CDR1 is MGHRA and CDR2 is YSYEKL in the germline V gene. The length of the CDR3 is 18 residues. CDR3 amino acids: CASSQDPVPGQGKNIQYF. The CDR3, as DNA: TGCGCCAGCAGCCAAGACCCAGTTCCCGGACAGGGAAAAAACATTCAGTACTTC.

The chain has TRBV12-2 and TRBJ2-3; the D call in the table, TRBD2, was not verified against the DNA. TRBV12-2 counts as a pseudogene. The CDR3 covers 18 residues. The CDR3 coding sequence is TGTGCAAGTCGCTTAGCGCGAGGGCAGGAAAATCGTGGAGATACGCAGTATTTT. As protein: CASRLARGQENRGDTQYF.

DNA of the CDR3: TGTGCCAGCAGTGAAGCTCGCGGGAGGGCTAATGAGCAGTTCTTC. Amino acids: CASSEARGRANEQFF. V is TRBV25-1 and J is TRBJ2-1; 9 nucleotides match TRBD2. This CDR3 comprises 15 residues. Germline V gives CDR1 MGHDK, CDR2 SYGVNS. With 2 bases clipped from V and 7 bases from J, the junction kept 6 bases outside the gene matches.

This clonotype was detected a few times. The rearrangement links TRBV5-4 to TRBJ1-5; the D gene is possibly TRBD1 (5 bases). The CDR3 covers 15 residues. V was shortened by 3 bases and J by 1 base, with 11 bases between the two germline ends. The germline gives CDR1 SGHNT, CDR2 YYREEE (reference sequence). This CDR3 is CASSSDGGSNQPQHF. DNA of the CDR3: TGTGCCAGCAGCTCCGACGGGGGGAGCAATCAGCCCCAGCATTTT. The full variable domain, its missing parts supplied by reference TRBV5-4 and TRBJ1-5, is ETGVTQSPTHLIKTRGQQVTLRCSSQSGHNTVSWYQQALGQGPQFIFQYYREEENGRGNFPPRFSGLQFPNYSSELNVNALELDDSALYLCASSSDGGSNQPQHFGDGTRLSIL.

This clonotype was found a few times. The rearrangement joins TRBV7-6 to TRBJ2-4; D unresolved. The ends were cut back, 1 base at V and 9 bases at J, with 13 bases in the middle. Germline CDR1 SGHVS, CDR2 FNYEAQ. The CDR3 runs to 14 residues. CDR3 protein: CASSLVSSEGIQYF. CDR3 DNA sequence: TGTGCCAGCAGCTTAGTTAGCTCCGAAGGCATTCAGTACTTC.

The V call is TRBV29-1, the J call TRBJ2-1, with 10 bases lining up with TRBD2. Germline assignment: CDR1 SQVTM and CDR2 ANQGSEA. The CDR3 has 15 residues. V trimming: 6 bases; J trimming: 6 bases; junction bases outside the gene matches: 11. CDR3 in DNA: TGCAGCGTAGACGCGAGCGGGAGGGCCTTCAATGAGCAGTTCTTC. Amino acids: CSVDASGRAFNEQFF.

V is TRBV20-1 and J is TRBJ2-1; 12 positions match TRBD2. Germline CDR1 and CDR2: DFQATT and SNEGSKA (reference sequence). There are 15 residues in the CDR3. J gave up 7 bases and V 4 bases, and 8 bases lay outside the gene matches. DNA of the CDR3: TGCAGTGCTAAGACGGCTAGCGGGGGGGCGAATGAGCAGTTCTTC. Its protein product is CSAKTASGGANEQFF.